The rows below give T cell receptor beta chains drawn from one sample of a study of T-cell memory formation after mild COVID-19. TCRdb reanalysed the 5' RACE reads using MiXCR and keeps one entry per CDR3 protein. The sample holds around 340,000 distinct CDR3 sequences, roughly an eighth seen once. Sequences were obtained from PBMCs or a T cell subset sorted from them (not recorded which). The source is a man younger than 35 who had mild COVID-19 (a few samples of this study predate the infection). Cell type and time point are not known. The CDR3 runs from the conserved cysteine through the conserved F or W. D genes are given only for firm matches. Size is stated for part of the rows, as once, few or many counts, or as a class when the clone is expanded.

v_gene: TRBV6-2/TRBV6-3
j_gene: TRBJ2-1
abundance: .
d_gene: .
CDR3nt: TGTGCCAGCACTCGCGGGGGACAGGTTCACAATGAGCAGTTCTTC
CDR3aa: CASTRGGQVHNEQFF

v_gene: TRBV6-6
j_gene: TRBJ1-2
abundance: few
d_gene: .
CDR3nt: TGTGCCAGCAGTTATCCGAGAGAAGAATTCTATGGCTACACCTTC
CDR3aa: CASSYPREEFYGYTF

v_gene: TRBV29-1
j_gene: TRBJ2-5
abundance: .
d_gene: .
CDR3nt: TGCAGCGTTGTTGTATACAGGGTCTCGAAGCAAGAGACCCAGTACTTC
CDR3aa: CSVVVYRVSKQETQYF

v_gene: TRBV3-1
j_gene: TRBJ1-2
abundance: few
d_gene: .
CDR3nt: TGTGCCAGCAGCCAATCGGAAGGTTATGGCTACACCTTC
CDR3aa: CASSQSEGYGYTF

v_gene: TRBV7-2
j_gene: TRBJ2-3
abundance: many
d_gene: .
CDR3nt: TGTGCCAGCAGCGTGGATGGCGGCACAGATACGCAGTATTTT
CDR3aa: CASSVDGGTDTQYF

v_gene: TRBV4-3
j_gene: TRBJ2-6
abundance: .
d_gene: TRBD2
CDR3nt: TGCGCCAGCAGCCAACACGGGACTACTGGGGCCAACGTCCTGACTTTC
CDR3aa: CASSQHGTTGANVLTF

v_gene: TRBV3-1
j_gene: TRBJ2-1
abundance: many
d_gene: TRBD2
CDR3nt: TGTGCCAGCAGAACGACTAGCGGGGGAGGTGAGCAGTTCTTC
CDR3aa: CASRTTSGGGEQFF

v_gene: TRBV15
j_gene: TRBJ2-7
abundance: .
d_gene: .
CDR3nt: TGTGCCACCAGAGGACGCGGACCCGAGCAGTACTTC
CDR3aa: CATRGRGPEQYF

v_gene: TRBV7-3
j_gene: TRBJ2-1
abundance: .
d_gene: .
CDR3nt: TGTGCCAGCAGTGGTCCCCCCCGCTACAATGAGCAGTTCTTC
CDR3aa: CASSGPPRYNEQFF

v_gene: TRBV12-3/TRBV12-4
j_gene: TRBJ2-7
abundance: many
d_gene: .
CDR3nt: TGTGCCAGCAGTCTCGGGCAGGGAACTTTAGACGAGCAGTACTTC
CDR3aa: CASSLGQGTLDEQYF

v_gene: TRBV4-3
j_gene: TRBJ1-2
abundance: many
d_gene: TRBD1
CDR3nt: TGCGCCAGCAGCCAAGATCTACAGGGGGCGAAAGGTCATGGCTACACCTTC
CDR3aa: CASSQDLQGAKGHGYTF

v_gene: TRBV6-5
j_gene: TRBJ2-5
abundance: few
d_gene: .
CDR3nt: TGTGCCAGCAGTTACTCGGGCGTGGGGACTCAAGAGACCCAGTACTTC
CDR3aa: CASSYSGVGTQETQYF

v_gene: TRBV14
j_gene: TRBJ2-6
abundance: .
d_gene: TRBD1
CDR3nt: TGTGCCAGCAGCCAAGGGACAGGGCTTGGGGCCAACGTCCTGACTTTC
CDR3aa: CASSQGTGLGANVLTF

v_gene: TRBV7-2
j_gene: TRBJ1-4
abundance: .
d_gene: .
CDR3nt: TGTGCCAGCAGCTTAGATACCGGACAGAAACTGTTTTTT
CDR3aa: CASSLDTGQKLFF

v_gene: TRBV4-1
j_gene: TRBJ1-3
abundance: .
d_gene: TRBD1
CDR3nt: TGCGCCAGCAGCCCCAAAGACAGGGGAGTAGACCTTGGAAACACCATATATTTT
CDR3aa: CASSPKDRGVDLGNTIYF

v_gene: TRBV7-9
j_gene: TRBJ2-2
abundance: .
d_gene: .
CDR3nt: TGTGCCAGCAGCGCCACTACGACGGGCACCGGGGAGCTGTTTTTT
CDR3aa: CASSATTTGTGELFF

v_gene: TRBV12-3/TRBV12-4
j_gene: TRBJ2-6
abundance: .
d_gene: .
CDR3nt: TGTGCCAGCAGTTTTGGGCGTCCCGGGGGGGCCAACGTCCTGACTTTC
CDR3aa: CASSFGRPGGANVLTF

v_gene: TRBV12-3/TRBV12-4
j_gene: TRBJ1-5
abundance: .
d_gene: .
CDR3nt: TGTGCCAGCAGTTTCGGACAGATTAGCAATCAGCCCCAGCATTTT
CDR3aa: CASSFGQISNQPQHF

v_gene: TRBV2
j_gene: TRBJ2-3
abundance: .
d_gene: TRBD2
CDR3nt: TGTGCCAGCAGCGGTAGGCTGACTAGCGGACATAGCACAGATACGCAGTATTTT
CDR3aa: CASSGRLTSGHSTDTQYF

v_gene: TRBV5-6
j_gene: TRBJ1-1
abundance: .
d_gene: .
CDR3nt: TGTGCCAGCAGCCTAGTCCCCACCCGGGGGAATACTGAAGCTTTCTTT
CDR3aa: CASSLVPTRGNTEAFF

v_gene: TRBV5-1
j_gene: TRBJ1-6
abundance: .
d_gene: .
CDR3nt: TGCGCCAGCAGCTTGGCACCGCGAGGAGCCACGGGGTCACCCCTCCACTTT
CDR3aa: CASSLAPRGATGSPLHF

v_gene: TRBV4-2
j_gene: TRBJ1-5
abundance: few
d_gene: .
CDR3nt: TGTGCCAGCAGCCAAGAGGGCTACAATCAGCCCCAGCATTTT
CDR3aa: CASSQEGYNQPQHF

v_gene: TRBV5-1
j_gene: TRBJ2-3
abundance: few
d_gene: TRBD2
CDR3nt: TGCGCCAGCAGCTCCGGAAACCTAGCGGGGGTCGGAGATACGCAGTATTTT
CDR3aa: CASSSGNLAGVGDTQYF

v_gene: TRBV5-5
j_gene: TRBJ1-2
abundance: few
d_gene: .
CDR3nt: TGTGCCAGCAGCTTGGGGAGGCGCTACACCTTC
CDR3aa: CASSLGRRYTF

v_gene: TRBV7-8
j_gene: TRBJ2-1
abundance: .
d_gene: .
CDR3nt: TGTGCCAGCAGCTTGCCGGGCAGCTTAAACAATGAGCAGTTCTTC
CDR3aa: CASSLPGSLNNEQFF

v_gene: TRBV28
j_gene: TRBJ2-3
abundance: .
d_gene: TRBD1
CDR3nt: TGTGCCAGCAGTTTGGTAGGGGGCGGGTTTTCAGATACGCAGTATTTT
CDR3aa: CASSLVGGGFSDTQYF

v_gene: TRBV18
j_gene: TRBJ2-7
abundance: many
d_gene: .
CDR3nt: TGTGCCAGCTCACAGACGGACAGTACTTCCTACGAGCAGTACTTC
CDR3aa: CASSQTDSTSYEQYF

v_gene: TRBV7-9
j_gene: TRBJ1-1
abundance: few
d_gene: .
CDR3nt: TGTGCCAGCAGCTTAGTGGGTCAGGACACTGAAGCTTTCTTT
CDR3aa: CASSLVGQDTEAFF

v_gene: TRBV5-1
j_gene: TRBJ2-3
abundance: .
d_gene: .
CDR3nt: TGCGCCAGCAGCTCTCAGGGGCAGGAAGATACGCAGTATTTT
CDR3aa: CASSSQGQEDTQYF

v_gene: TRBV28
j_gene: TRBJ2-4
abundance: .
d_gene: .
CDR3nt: TGTGCCAGCAGTACCGGACAGAGGGACATTCAGTACTTC
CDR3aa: CASSTGQRDIQYF

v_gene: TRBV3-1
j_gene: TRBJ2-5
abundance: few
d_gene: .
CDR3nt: TGTGCCAGCAGCCAGGGATATCCTACGGCCGGCGAGACCCAGTACTTC
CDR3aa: CASSQGYPTAGETQYF

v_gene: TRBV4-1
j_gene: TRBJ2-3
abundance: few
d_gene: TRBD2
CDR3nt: TGCGCCAGCAGCACCGAAGCGGGGTATAGCACAGATACGCAGTATTTT
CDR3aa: CASSTEAGYSTDTQYF

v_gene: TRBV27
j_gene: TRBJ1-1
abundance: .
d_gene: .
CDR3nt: TGTGCCAGCAGTTTCGGGGGCCGCCTCACTGAAGCTTTCTTT
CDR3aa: CASSFGGRLTEAFF

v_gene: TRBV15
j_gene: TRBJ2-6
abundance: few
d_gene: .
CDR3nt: TGTGCCACCAGCCCTGGGGGGTCCGGGGCCAACGTCCTGACTTTC
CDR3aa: CATSPGGSGANVLTF

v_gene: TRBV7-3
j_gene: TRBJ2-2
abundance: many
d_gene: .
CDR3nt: TGTGCCAGCAGCTTTACGGGCAGGGGCACCGGGGAGCTGTTTTTT
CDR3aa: CASSFTGRGTGELFF

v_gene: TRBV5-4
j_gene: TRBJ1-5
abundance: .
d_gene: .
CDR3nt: TGTGCCAGCAGCTACACAGGGCCATCTGGCAATCAGCCCCAGCATTTT
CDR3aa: CASSYTGPSGNQPQHF

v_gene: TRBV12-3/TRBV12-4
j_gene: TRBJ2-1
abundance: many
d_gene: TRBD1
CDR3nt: TGTGCCAGCAGTTCCTGGGACAGAGATGAGCAGTTCTTC
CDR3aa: CASSSWDRDEQFF

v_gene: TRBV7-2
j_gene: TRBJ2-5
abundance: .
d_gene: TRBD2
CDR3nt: TGTGCCAGCAGCTTAGTTTCGGCTAGCGGGGGTGGGGAGACCCAGTACTTC
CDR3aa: CASSLVSASGGGETQYF

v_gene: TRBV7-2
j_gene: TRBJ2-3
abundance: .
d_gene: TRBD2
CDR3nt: TGTGCCAGCAGCTTAGTGGGGACTAGTTTTGCAGATACGCAGTATTTT
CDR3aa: CASSLVGTSFADTQYF

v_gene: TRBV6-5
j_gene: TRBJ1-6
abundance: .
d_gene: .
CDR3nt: TGTGCCAGCAGTTACTTGACCACGCCGGGTGTTTCACCCCTCCACTTT
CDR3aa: CASSYLTTPGVSPLHF